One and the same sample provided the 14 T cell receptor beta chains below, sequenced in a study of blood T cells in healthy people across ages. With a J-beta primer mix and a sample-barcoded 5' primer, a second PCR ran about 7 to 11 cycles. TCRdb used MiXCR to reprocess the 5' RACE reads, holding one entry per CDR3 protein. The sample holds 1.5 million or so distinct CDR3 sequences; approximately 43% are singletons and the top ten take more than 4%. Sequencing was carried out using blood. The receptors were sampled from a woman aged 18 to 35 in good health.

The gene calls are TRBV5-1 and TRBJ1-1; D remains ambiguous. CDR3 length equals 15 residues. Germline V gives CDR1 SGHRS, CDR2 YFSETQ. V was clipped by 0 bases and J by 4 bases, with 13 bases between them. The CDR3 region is CASSLAAERSTEAFF. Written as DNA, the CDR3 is TGCGCCAGCAGCTTGGCCGCGGAGAGAAGCACTGAAGCTTTCTTT.

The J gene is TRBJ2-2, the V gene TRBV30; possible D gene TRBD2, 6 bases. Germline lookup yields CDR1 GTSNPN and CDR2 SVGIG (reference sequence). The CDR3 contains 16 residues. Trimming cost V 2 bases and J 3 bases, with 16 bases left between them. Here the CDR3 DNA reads TGTGCCTGGAGTTCCCTGGGGCGGGGAGACACCGGGGAGCTGTTTTTT. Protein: CAWSSLGRGDTGELFF.

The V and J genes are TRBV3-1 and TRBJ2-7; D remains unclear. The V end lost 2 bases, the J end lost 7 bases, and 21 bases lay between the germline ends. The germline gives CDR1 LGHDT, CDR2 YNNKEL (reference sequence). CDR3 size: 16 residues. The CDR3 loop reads CASSQMPYPSYNEQYF. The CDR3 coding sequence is TGTGCCAGCAGCCAAATGCCCTATCCCTCCTACAATGAGCAGTACTTC.

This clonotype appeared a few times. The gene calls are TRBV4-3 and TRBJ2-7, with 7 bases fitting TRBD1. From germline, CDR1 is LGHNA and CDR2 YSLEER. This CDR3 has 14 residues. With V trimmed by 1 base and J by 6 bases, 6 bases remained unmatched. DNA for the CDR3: TGCGCCAGCAGCCAAGGGACAGGCCTCGGCGAGCAGTACTTC. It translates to CASSQGTGLGEQYF.

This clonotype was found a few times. CDR3 residues: CSVGQGGNTEAFF. The DNA of the CDR3 is TGCAGCGTTGGCCAGGGGGGGAACACTGAAGCTTTCTTT. The chain links TRBV29-1 to TRBJ1-1, with 7 bases lining up with TRBD1. Losses at the gene ends were 4 bases for V and 1 base for J; bases not matched to a gene: 3. Germline CDR1 reads SQVTM; CDR2 reads ANQGSEA. The CDR3 extends over 13 amino acids.

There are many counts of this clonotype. The CDR3 DNA is TGTGCCAGCAGCCTCACTAGCGGGAGGGCCACCGGGGAGCTGTTTTTT. It is translated as CASSLTSGRATGELFF. This chain links TRBV7-2 with TRBJ2-2, with 13 bases that match TRBD2. The CDR3 length is 16 residues. V dropped 5 bases and J dropped 4; count of bases not matched to a gene: 4. CDR1 and CDR2 from the germline V gene are SGHTA and FQGNSA.

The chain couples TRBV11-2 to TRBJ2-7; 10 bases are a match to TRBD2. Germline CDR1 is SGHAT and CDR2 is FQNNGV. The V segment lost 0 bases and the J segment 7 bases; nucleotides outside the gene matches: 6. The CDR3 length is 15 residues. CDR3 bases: TGTGCCAGCAGCTTAGATTGGCTAGCGGGAGAAGAGCAGTACTTC. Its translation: CASSLDWLAGEEQYF.

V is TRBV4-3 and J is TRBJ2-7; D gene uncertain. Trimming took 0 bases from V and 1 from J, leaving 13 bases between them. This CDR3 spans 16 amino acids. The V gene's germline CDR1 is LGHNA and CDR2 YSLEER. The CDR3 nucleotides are TGCGCCAGCAGCCAAGAGGGCCCCCCGGCTTCCTACGAGCAGTACTTC. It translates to CASSQEGPPASYEQYF.

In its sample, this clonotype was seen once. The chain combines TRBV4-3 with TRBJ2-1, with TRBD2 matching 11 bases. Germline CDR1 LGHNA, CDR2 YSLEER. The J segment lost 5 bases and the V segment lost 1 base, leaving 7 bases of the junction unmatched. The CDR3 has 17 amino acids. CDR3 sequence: CASSQVPSGRRHNEQFF. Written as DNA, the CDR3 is TGCGCCAGCAGCCAAGTTCCTAGCGGGAGGAGACACAATGAGCAGTTCTTC.

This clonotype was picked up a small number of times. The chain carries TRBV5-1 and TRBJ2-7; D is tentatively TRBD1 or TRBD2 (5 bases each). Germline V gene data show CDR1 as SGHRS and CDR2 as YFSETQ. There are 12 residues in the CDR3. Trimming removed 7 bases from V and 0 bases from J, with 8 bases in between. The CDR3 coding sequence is TGCGCCAGCGGGGACGACTCCTACGAGCAGTACTTC. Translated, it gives CASGDDSYEQYF.

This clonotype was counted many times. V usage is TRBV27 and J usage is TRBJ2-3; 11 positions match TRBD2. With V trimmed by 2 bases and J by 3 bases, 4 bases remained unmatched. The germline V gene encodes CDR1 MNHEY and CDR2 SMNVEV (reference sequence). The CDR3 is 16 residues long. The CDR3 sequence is CASSLLAGGRTDTQYF. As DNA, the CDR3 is TGTGCCAGCAGTTTACTAGCGGGGGGACGTACAGATACGCAGTATTTT.

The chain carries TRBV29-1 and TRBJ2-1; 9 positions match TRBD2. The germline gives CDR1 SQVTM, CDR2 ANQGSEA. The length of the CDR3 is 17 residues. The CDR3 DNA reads TGCGCCACTAACGGCGGGAGGGCCTCTCGATCCTACAATGAGCAGTTCTTC. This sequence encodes CATNGGRASRSYNEQFF.

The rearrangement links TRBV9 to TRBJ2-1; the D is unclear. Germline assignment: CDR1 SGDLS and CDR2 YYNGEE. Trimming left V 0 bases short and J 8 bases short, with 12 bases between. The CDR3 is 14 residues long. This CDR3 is CASSVGPPTDEQFF. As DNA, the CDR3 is TGTGCCAGCAGCGTAGGACCTCCGACCGATGAGCAGTTCTTC.

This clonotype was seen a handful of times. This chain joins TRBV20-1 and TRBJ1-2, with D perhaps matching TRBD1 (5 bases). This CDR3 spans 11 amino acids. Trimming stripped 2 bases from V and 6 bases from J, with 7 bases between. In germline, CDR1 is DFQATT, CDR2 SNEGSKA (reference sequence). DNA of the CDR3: TGCAGTGCTAGATTAGGGGATGGCTACACCTTC. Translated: CSARLGDGYTF.